This TCR beta chain was sequenced for a study of T cell responses to AZD1222 COVID-19 vaccine. General study points: White British ancestry dominated among donors, who included more females, and clonal diversity was possibly underestimated.

CDR3 length: 16 residues. The V gene's germline CDR1 is SEHNR and CDR2 FQNEAQ (reference sequence). J was trimmed by 4 bases and V by 1 base; bases with no gene match: 8. On this clone: Its specificity is unknown.

TCRdb's copy holds only in-frame clones and misses some; the assay was immunoSEQ multiplex PCR. The data hold about 97,000 clones, with nearly 90% observed a single time. V and J are TRBV7-9 and TRBJ2-7; 9 bases map to TRBD1. This specimen consisted of peripheral blood, obtained on day 0 of AZD1222 vaccination. The TCR was taken from an adult in good health. The CDR3 DNA is TGTGCCAGCAGCTTAGTGGGGGGGACAGGGTCTTACGAGCAGTACTTC. Encoded protein: CASSLVGGTGSYEQYF. Drawing the rest from reference TRBV7-9 and TRBJ2-7, the complete variable domain is DTGVSQNPRHKITKRGQNVTFRCDPISEHNRLYWYRQTLGQGPEFLTYFQNEAQLEKSRLLSDRFSAERPKGSFSTLEIQRTEQGDSAMYLCASSLVGGTGSYEQYFGPGTRLTVT.